This is a list of T cell receptor beta chains from one sample in a study of cytomegalovirus exposure and HLA in healthy donors. Method: immunoSEQ multiplex PCR; TCRdb's copy keeps in-frame clones and lacks some. Of 250,000 to 400,000 clones detected, approximately 91% appear once; the ten largest clones hold around 0.91%. The sample was PBMCs. These receptors were taken from a man aged 30 to 45 in good health and CMV-seronegative. Both conserved end residues are part of each CDR3. A D gene is named only where the DNA matches it firmly. Clone size, where shown, is once, few, many, or a class for clones that have expanded.

j_call | v_call | d_call | clone_size | cdr3_aa | cdr3_nt
TRBJ1-1 | TRBV27 | NA | NA | CASSLTGRGATEAFF | TGTGCCAGCAGCCTAACCGGACGGGGGGCCACTGAAGCTTTCTTT
TRBJ1-4 | TRBV27 | TRBD1 | once | CASSFSIDRGQEKLFF | TGTGCCAGCAGTTTCTCCATAGACAGGGGGCAAGAAAAACTGTTTTTT
TRBJ2-3 | TRBV29-1 | TRBD1 | NA | CSVELDREATDTQYF | TGCAGCGTTGAACTGGACAGGGAGGCGACAGATACGCAGTATTTT
TRBJ2-5 | TRBV7-2 | TRBD2 | NA | CASSIGTSGGQETQYF | TGTGCCAGCAGCATCGGAACTAGCGGGGGGCAAGAGACCCAGTACTTC
TRBJ1-2 | TRBV27 | NA | few | CASSPREVLYGYTF | TGTGCCAGCAGTCCCAGGGAGGTCCTCTATGGCTACACCTTC
TRBJ2-5 | TRBV5-4 | NA | NA | CASSLMTRQETQYF | TGTGCCAGCAGCTTGATGACACGCCAAGAGACCCAGTACTTC
TRBJ1-1 | TRBV11-2 | NA | NA | CASSLDWGGGEAFF | TGTGCCAGCAGCTTAGATTGGGGAGGGGGTGAAGCTTTCTTT
TRBJ1-1 | TRBV5-1 | TRBD1 | NA | CASSFGTVGYGTEAFF | TGCGCCAGCAGCTTTGGGACAGTGGGGTACGGCACTGAAGCTTTCTTT
TRBJ1-5 | TRBV6-1 | NA | NA | CATLWGGHQPQHF | TGTGCCACCCTTTGGGGGGGCCATCAGCCCCAGCATTTT
TRBJ1-1 | TRBV11-2 | NA | NA | CASSPQGNTEAFF | TGTGCCAGCAGCCCCCAGGGGAACACTGAAGCTTTCTTT
TRBJ2-7 | TRBV19 | NA | NA | CASSMGADSYEQYF | TGTGCCAGTAGTATGGGGGCGGACTCCTACGAGCAGTACTTC
TRBJ1-2 | TRBV10-3 | NA | NA | CAISGGRFGTLKHGYTF | TGTGCCATCAGTGGAGGGCGTTTCGGGACACTTAAACATGGCTACACCTTC
TRBJ1-1 | TRBV2 | TRBD1 | NA | CASSDAHRGPPEAFF | TGTGCCAGCAGTGACGCCCACAGGGGGCCCCCTGAAGCTTTCTTT
TRBJ1-3 | TRBV6-5 | TRBD1 | NA | CASRQDRALGNTIYF | TGTGCCAGCAGACAAGACAGGGCACTGGGAAACACCATATATTTT
TRBJ2-5 | TRBV6-1 | TRBD1 | NA | CASSVKRGLGETQYF | TGTGCCAGCAGTGTAAAGAGGGGGCTCGGGGAGACCCAGTACTTC
TRBJ2-5 | TRBV25-1 | NA | NA | CASSEGGTQYF | TGTGCCAGCAGTGAAGGGGGCACCCAGTACTTC
TRBJ2-7 | TRBV13 | TRBD1 | NA | CASSPRTGLYEQYF | TGTGCCAGCAGCCCGCGGACAGGCCTCTACGAGCAGTACTTC
TRBJ1-1 | TRBV5-1 | TRBD1 | once | CASSLALTGGRLGPEAFF | TGCGCCAGCAGCTTGGCCCTAACAGGGGGCAGGTTGGGGCCTGAAGCTTTCTTT
TRBJ1-1 | TRBV5-4 | NA | NA | CASRGGGRNTEAFF | TGTGCCAGCAGGGGGGGTGGGAGGAACACTGAAGCTTTCTTT
TRBJ2-1 | TRBV9 | TRBD2 | NA | CASSVVAGAVNEQFF | TGTGCCAGCAGCGTAGTAGCGGGGGCCGTCAATGAGCAGTTCTTC
TRBJ1-2 | TRBV15 | TRBD1 | few | CATSRSGTANYGYTF | TGTGCCACCAGCAGATCCGGGACAGCGAACTATGGCTACACCTTC
TRBJ2-7 | TRBV6-5 | NA | NA | CASSYSAASYEQYF | TGTGCCAGCAGTTATTCAGCGGCTAGCTACGAGCAGTACTTC
TRBJ2-5 | TRBV6-1 | TRBD2 | once | CASSALAGGSETQYF | TGTGCCAGCAGTGCACTAGCGGGGGGATCGGAGACCCAGTACTTC
TRBJ2-2 | TRBV9 | TRBD1 | NA | CASSEPGGLATGELFF | TGTGCCAGCAGCGAGCCAGGGGGCTTAGCCACCGGGGAGCTGTTTTTT
TRBJ2-7 | TRBV6-6 | TRBD1 | NA | CASSPRGQYEQYF | TGTGCCAGCAGCCCCAGGGGGCAGTACGAGCAGTACTTC
TRBJ2-7 | TRBV5-6 | TRBD1 | NA | CASSFGTGESYEQYF | TGTGCCAGCAGCTTCGGGACAGGGGAATCCTACGAGCAGTACTTC
TRBJ1-6 | TRBV7-8 | TRBD1 | few | CASTTDRLVNSPLHF | TGTGCCAGCACCACGGACAGGCTGGTTAATTCACCCCTCCACTTT
TRBJ1-5 | TRBV2 | NA | NA | CASSGAGANSNQPQHF | TGTGCCAGCAGCGGGGCGGGAGCGAACAGCAATCAGCCCCAGCATTTT
TRBJ2-2 | TRBV5-4 | NA | few | CASSLSLLAGELFF | TGTGCCAGCAGCTTGAGCCTCCTCGCCGGGGAGCTGTTTTTT
TRBJ2-1 | TRBV29-1 | NA | NA | CSVEPETNSYNEQFF | TGCAGCGTTGAGCCGGAGACTAACTCCTACAATGAGCAGTTCTTC
TRBJ2-1 | TRBV11-2 | NA | NA | CASRPDSSYNEQFF | TGTGCCAGCAGGCCGGACAGCTCCTACAATGAGCAGTTCTTC
TRBJ2-1 | TRBV10-3 | NA | NA | CAISGQGPEQFF | TGTGCCATCAGTGGGCAGGGGCCTGAGCAGTTCTTC
TRBJ1-2 | TRBV29-1 | TRBD1 | NA | CSVVQGMYGYTF | TGCAGCGTCGTACAGGGGATGTATGGCTACACCTTC
TRBJ1-1 | TRBV30 | TRBD1 | NA | CAWSWDRALNTEAFF | TGTGCCTGGAGTTGGGACAGGGCCCTGAACACTGAAGCTTTCTTT